This T cell receptor (beta chain) was identified in a study of blood T cell repertoires in COVID-19. In the study's own analysis: Amplification of reference gene primers was used by the study to estimate nucleated cell counts. Only in-frame clones appear in the TCRdb table, and some are missing; sequencing was by immunoSEQ multiplex PCR. That table is the source of V, J and clone size, and D and trimming were worked out from the DNA. The repertoire holds about 220,000 clones, with approximately 80% as singletons. V was clipped by 10 bases and J by 0 bases, with 13 bases between them. The germline V gene encodes CDR1 LNHDA and CDR2 SQIVND (reference sequence). This CDR3 has 14 residues.

This sequence was found in a human donor in a cohort sampled during active COVID-19. The sequenced sample consisted of peripheral blood. The rearrangement links TRBV19 to TRBJ2-4, with TRBD2 as a possible D gene (7 bases). The CDR3: CATKGGGAKNIQYF. The CDR3 coding sequence is TGTGCCACCAAGGGGGGGGGAGCCAAAAACATTCAGTACTTC.